This is a list of T cell receptor beta chains from one sample in a study of beta chain features in type 1 diabetes. Profiling relied on immunoSEQ multiplex PCR, and the TCRdb table lists in-frame clones only, not all of them. The table lists approximately 270,000 clones, 14% of them singletons. The sequenced sample was naive CD4+ T cells from blood. These receptors all come from a man aged 25 to 40 with type 1 diabetes. Each CDR3 is given with its conserved first and last residue. A D gene is named only where the DNA matches it firmly. The size entry is marked missing in some rows and otherwise reads once, few, many or a size class.

D	size	V	J	DNA	CDR3
TRBD2	NA	TRBV7-7	TRBJ2-5	TGTGCCAGCAGCTTGGGACTAGCGGGCGGAGAGACCCAGTACTTC	CASSLGLAGGETQYF
NA	NA	TRBV5-1	TRBJ2-1	TGCGCCAGCAGCTCTGGAGAGAATAACGCCAATGAGCAGTTCTTC	CASSSGENNANEQFF
NA	NA	TRBV4-2	TRBJ1-3	TGTGCCAGCAGCCAAGATGTGCGGATCTCTGGAAACACCATATATTTT	CASSQDVRISGNTIYF
NA	NA	TRBV7-6	TRBJ2-7	TGTGCCAGCAGCTTCGACAGTTACTACGAGCAGTACTTC	CASSFDSYYEQYF
NA	NA	TRBV18	TRBJ1-1	TGTGCCAGCTCAAGAGGGGAGGGCACTGAAGCTTTCTTT	CASSRGEGTEAFF
NA	few	TRBV9	TRBJ1-2	TGTGCCAGCAGCGTCACAGGGACGTATGGCTACACCTTC	CASSVTGTYGYTF
TRBD1	few	TRBV5-6	TRBJ1-5	TGTGCCAGCAGCCGACTACAGGGGAATCAGCCCCAGCATTTT	CASSRLQGNQPQHF
TRBD2	few	TRBV7-9	TRBJ2-3	TGTGCCAGCAGCTTAAGCGGGATGATTACAGATACGCAGTATTTT	CASSLSGMITDTQYF
TRBD1	few	TRBV18	TRBJ1-1	TGTGCCAGCTCACCCGGACAGGGGAACACTGAAGCTTTCTTT	CASSPGQGNTEAFF
TRBD1	few	TRBV5-1	TRBJ2-2	TGCGCCAGCAGCGCGGGACAGGGGAGCACCGGGGAGCTGTTTTTT	CASSAGQGSTGELFF
TRBD2	NA	TRBV11-1	TRBJ2-7	TGTGCCAGCAGCTCCCGGACTAGGGGCTCCTCCTACGAGCAGTACTTC	CASSSRTRGSSYEQYF
TRBD1	NA	TRBV7-9	TRBJ1-1	TGTGCCAGCAGCCGACAGGGGGCGCTGGGCACTGAAGCTTTCTTT	CASSRQGALGTEAFF
TRBD2	few	TRBV7-2	TRBJ2-1	TGTGCCAGCAGCTTAGGACTAGCGGGCAATGAGCAGTTCTTC	CASSLGLAGNEQFF
NA	few	TRBV18	TRBJ2-3	TGTGCCAGCTCACCGGGGAGCCCGCTAAACACAGATACGCAGTATTTT	CASSPGSPLNTDTQYF
NA	NA	TRBV7-2	TRBJ2-5	TGTGCCAGCAGCCGAGTGAGGGAGACCCAGTACTTC	CASSRVRETQYF
TRBD1	NA	TRBV25-1	TRBJ2-7	TGTGCCAGCAGGATATCTTCGGGACAGGGCCGACAGTACTTC	CASRISSGQGRQYF
NA	few	TRBV4-2	TRBJ2-3	TGTGCCAGCAGCCAAGAAGCGGTGTACACAGATACGCAGTATTTT	CASSQEAVYTDTQYF
TRBD2	NA	TRBV7-2	TRBJ2-5	TGTGCCAGCAGCTTTCTAGCGGGAGAAGAGACCCAGTACTTC	CASSFLAGEETQYF
TRBD2	NA	TRBV6-5	TRBJ2-3	TGTGCCAGCAGTTACGTACCAGCGGGAGTTACAGATACGCAGTATTTT	CASSYVPAGVTDTQYF
NA	few	TRBV19	TRBJ2-3	TGTGCCAGTAGTATATATCATACGCAGTATTTT	CASSIYHTQYF
NA	few	TRBV10-3	TRBJ2-5	TGTGCCACCTCCGGAGGTATGGGCCAAGAGACCCAGTACTTC	CATSGGMGQETQYF
TRBD1	few	TRBV5-4	TRBJ1-1	TGTGCCAGCAGCCCGACATTCGGGACAGGGATGGGGAACACTGAAGCTTTCTTT	CASSPTFGTGMGNTEAFF
TRBD1	NA	TRBV28	TRBJ1-2	TGTGCCAGCAGTTTATGGCAGGGGGGCTATGGCTACACCTTC	CASSLWQGGYGYTF
TRBD1	few	TRBV18	TRBJ2-5	TGTGCCAGCTCACCACTCCGGGACAGTACAGAGACCCAGTACTTC	CASSPLRDSTETQYF